This entry lists 26 T cell receptor beta chains sequenced from one sample in a study of identical twins. TCRdb reprocessed the 5' RACE reads with MiXCR, giving one entry per CDR3 protein. The profile shows 260,000 or so distinct CDR3 sequences, 7.5% of them singletons. This sample also belongs to another study, concerning yellow fever vaccine responses in identical twins.

Sequencing used CD8+ T cells sorted from blood. The receptors stem from a woman under 30 in good health.

This clonotype was counted many times. V is TRBV7-9 and J is TRBJ2-7; no clear D. CDR1 and CDR2 (germline): SEHNR, FQNEAQ (reference sequence). The V gene lost 0 bases and the J gene lost 6 bases, with 6 bases spanning the gap. This CDR3 comprises 12 residues. The CDR3 spells CASSLAGSEQYV. The CDR3 bases are TGTGCCAGCAGCTTAGCAGGATCCGAGCAGTACGTC.

The chain is built from TRBV11-2 and TRBJ2-3; 10 nucleotides line up with TRBD2. This CDR3 has 16 residues. J was trimmed by 6 bases and V by 1 base; bases with no gene match: 7. Germline CDR1 SGHAT, CDR2 FQNNGV. The CDR3 spells CASSLVGSGGKDTQYF. In DNA, the CDR3 is TGTGCCAGCAGCTTAGTTGGTAGCGGGGGGAAGGATACGCAGTATTTT.

The chain recombines TRBV2 with TRBJ2-1, with 10 bases fitting TRBD2. This CDR3 region has 17 residues. V lost 8 bases to trimming and J lost 0 bases; unmatched junction nucleotides: 10. The germline V gene encodes CDR1 SNHLY and CDR2 FYNNEI. CDR3 loop: CASGVRTSGSSYNEQFF. CDR3 nucleotides: TGTGCCAGCGGAGTAAGGACTAGCGGTAGCTCCTACAATGAGCAGTTCTTC.

This clonotype was counted ten times or more. This sequence joins TRBV5-1 and TRBJ2-7, with D possibly being TRBD1 (5 bases). Germline lookup yields CDR1 SGHRS and CDR2 YFSETQ. This CDR3 has 14 amino acids. V was clipped by 2 bases and J by 1 base, with 10 bases between them. The CDR3 nucleotides read TGCGCCAGCAGCTTCGCCGACAGTTCCTACGAGCAGTACTTC. Encoded protein: CASSFADSSYEQYF.

This clonotype was found many times. The chain joins TRBV6-1 to TRBJ2-1; 11 bases are a match to TRBD2. The CDR3 consists of 16 residues. V lost 8 bases to trimming and J lost 2 bases; unmatched junction nucleotides: 8. Germline CDR1 is MNHNS and CDR2 is SASEGT. CDR3 loop: CASGSSSGRAYNEQFF. The CDR3, as DNA: TGTGCCAGCGGCTCTAGTAGCGGGAGGGCCTACAATGAGCAGTTCTTC.

This clonotype occurred many times. The V and J genes are TRBV2 and TRBJ1-1, with D perhaps TRBD1 (5 bases). The CDR3 extends over 14 amino acids. Germline-derived CDR1 and CDR2 are SNHLY and FYNNEI. Trimming removed 3 bases from V and 1 base from J, with 9 bases in between. The CDR3 DNA sequence: TGTGCCAGCAGTGACAGGGCAAGGAACACTGAAGCTTTCTTT. Protein product: CASSDRARNTEAFF.

This clonotype was detected many times. The chain recombines TRBV6-1 with TRBJ1-1, with a weak D call TRBD1 (6 bases). The CDR3 runs to 13 residues. Germline CDR1 MNHNS, CDR2 SASEGT. V was cut by 7 bases and J by 1 base, with 10 bases left in between. CDR3 loop: CASTVDRNTEAFF. DNA for the CDR3: TGTGCCAGCACCGTGGACAGGAACACTGAAGCTTTCTTT.

This clonotype was picked up many times. Given the absence of the conserved phenylalanine or tryptophan at the CDR3 end, a read error is likely. Because the CDR3's place on the DNA is in doubt, the DNA is left out and the CDR3 is given as listed by TCRdb. The V gene is TRBV6-1, the J gene TRBJ1-2. The V gene's germline CDR1 is MNHNS and CDR2 SASEGT. Both ends counted, the CDR3 spans 9 residues. The CDR3 protein is CASRRPYWP.

In its sample, this clonotype was seen a few times. The genes are TRBV2 and TRBJ1-4; TRBD1 matches 10 bases. CDR3 length equals 13 residues. Trimming took 7 bases from V and 8 from J; bases not matched to a gene: 4. CDR1 and CDR2 from the germline V gene are SNHLY and FYNNEI. The CDR3 DNA reads as TGTGCCAGCAAGGGACAGGGGTTGGAAAAACTGTTTTTT. This sequence encodes CASKGQGLEKLFF.

The sample holds many counts of this clonotype. CDR3 region: CASSFPGGNEQFF. CDR3 DNA sequence: TGTGCCAGCAGTTTCCCAGGGGGAAATGAGCAGTTCTTC. The chain carries TRBV28 and TRBJ2-1, with 7 positions matching TRBD1. CDR1 is MDHEN, CDR2 SYDVKM, per germline. The CDR3 consists of 13 residues. V was clipped by 3 bases and J by 7 bases; unmatched bases: 3.

The chain recombines TRBV7-7 with TRBJ2-5; 12 bases are shared with TRBD2. The CDR3 loop spans 17 amino acids. With 3 bases clipped from V and 2 bases from J, the junction kept 7 bases outside the gene matches. CDR1 and CDR2 (germline): SSHAT, FNYEAQ (reference sequence). CDR3 nucleotide sequence: TGTGCCAGCAGCTTGCACCCCGGGACTAGCGGGCAAGAGACCCAGTACTTC. Protein: CASSLHPGTSGQETQYF.

The sample holds many counts of this clonotype. The chain couples TRBV29-1 to TRBJ2-5, with TRBD2 matching over 9 bases. The ends lost 5 bases at V and 5 bases at J; junction bases unmatched: 9. CDR3 size: 14 residues. The V gene's germline CDR1 is SQVTM and CDR2 ANQGSEA. In DNA, the CDR3 is TGCAGCGTTACGTATAGCGGGAGTACGGAGACCCAGTACTTC. It specifies CSVTYSGSTETQYF. Full variable domain (remainder filled in from reference TRBV29-1 and TRBJ2-5): SAVISQKPSRDICQRGTSLTIQCQVDSQVTMMFWYRQQPGQSLTLIATANQGSEATYESGFVIDKFPISRPNLTFSTLTVSNMSPEDSSIYLCSVTYSGSTETQYFGPGTRLLVL.

This clonotype was seen at least ten times. CDR3 protein: CASSLDPAGGSTDTQYF. The DNA of the CDR3 is TGTGCCAGCAGCTTAGACCCAGCGGGAGGAAGCACAGATACGCAGTATTTT. V and J are TRBV11-1 and TRBJ2-3; TRBD2 matches at 9 bases. There are 17 residues in the CDR3. With V trimmed by 1 base and J by 0 bases, 5 bases remained unmatched. Germline CDR1 SGHAT, CDR2 FQDESV (reference sequence). The entire variable domain, with the rest obtained from reference TRBV11-1 and TRBJ2-3, is as follows: EAEVAQSPRYKITEKSQAVAFWCDPISGHATLYWYRQILGQGPELLVQFQDESVVDDSQLPKDRFSAERLKGVDSTLKIQPAELGDSAMYLCASSLDPAGGSTDTQYFGPGTRLTVL.

This clonotype was picked up many times. The V call is TRBV5-1, the J call TRBJ2-5, with 7 bases fitting TRBD1. Germline CDR1 and CDR2: SGHRS and YFSETQ. The CDR3 spans 15 residues. J was trimmed by 5 bases and V by 0 bases; bases with no gene match: 7. The CDR3 spells CASSLEGTDGETQYF. Written as DNA, the CDR3 is TGCGCCAGCAGCTTGGAGGGGACAGACGGGGAGACCCAGTACTTC.

This clonotype was seen many times. This rearrangement joins TRBV7-9 to TRBJ2-1; D assignment may be TRBD1 or TRBD2 (6 bases each). V lost 5 bases to trimming and J lost 0 bases, with 17 bases between them. This CDR3 has 17 amino acids. Per the germline V gene, CDR1 is SEHNR and CDR2 is FQNEAQ (reference sequence). CDR3 coding DNA: TGTGCCAGCAGCGGTACAGTGGGGGGCCTCTCCTACAATGAGCAGTTCTTC. Encoded protein: CASSGTVGGLSYNEQFF.

The rearrangement joins TRBV7-3 to TRBJ2-1; perhaps TRBD2 as D (6 bases). V was cut by 2 bases and J by 7 bases, with 15 bases left in between. Per the germline V gene, CDR1 is SGHTA and CDR2 is FQGTGA. This CDR3 has 15 residues. The CDR3 sequence: CASSLGAGPPNEQFF. The CDR3 nucleotides read TGTGCCAGCAGCTTAGGGGCGGGACCACCAAATGAGCAGTTCTTC. The full variable domain, with the rest looked up from reference TRBV7-3 and TRBJ2-1, is GAGVSQTPSNKVTEKGKYVELRCDPISGHTALYWYRQSLGQGPEFLIYFQGTGAADDSGLPNDRFFAVRPEGSVSTLKIQRTERGDSAVYLCASSLGAGPPNEQFFGPGTRLTVL.

This CDR3 reads CASTASGGLSYNEQFF. In nucleotides, the CDR3 is TGTGCCAGCACTGCTAGCGGAGGCCTCTCCTACAATGAGCAGTTCTTC. The chain uses TRBV9 and TRBJ2-1; 7 bases agree with TRBD2. The CDR3 contains 16 residues. V lost 6 bases, J lost 0 bases, and 9 bases stayed unmatched. The germline gives CDR1 SGDLS, CDR2 YYNGEE.

This clonotype has at least ten counts. The chain links TRBV7-3 to TRBJ2-1; 8 positions match TRBD2. The ends lost 1 base at V and 2 bases at J; junction bases unmatched: 10. Germline V CDR1 and CDR2: SGHTA, FQGTGA. This CDR3 is 18 amino acids long. The CDR3 region has the DNA TGTGCCAGCAGCTTAATTGGGGTAGCGGGACCCGCCTACAATGAGCAGTTCTTC. Protein sequence: CASSLIGVAGPAYNEQFF.

Written as DNA, the CDR3 is TGCAGCGTAAAGCGGGAGGGCGCCTACAATGAGCAGTTCTTC. It is translated as CSVKREGAYNEQFF. The chain is built from TRBV29-1 and TRBJ2-1; 10 bases are shared with TRBD2. This CDR3 has 14 amino acids. V dropped 6 bases and J dropped 2; count of bases not matched to a gene: 4. Germline CDR1 reads SQVTM; CDR2 reads ANQGSEA.

This clonotype was recorded at least ten times. The chain joins TRBV15 to TRBJ2-2, with 7 bases matching TRBD2. This CDR3 is built from 15 residues. The germline V gene has CDR1 LNHNV and CDR2 YYDKDF (reference sequence). With V trimmed by 6 bases and J by 3 bases, 7 bases remained unmatched. The CDR3 region is CATRNTGRHTGELFF. CDR3 in DNA: TGTGCCACCAGAAACACCGGGAGGCACACCGGGGAGCTGTTTTTT.

This clonotype has more than one count but fewer than ten. Here the CDR3 DNA reads TGTGCCAGCACCACATACCCCACCGAAGCCGCCAATGAGCAGTTCTTC. It specifies CASTTYPTEAANEQFF. The gene calls are TRBV6-2 or TRBV6-3 and TRBJ2-1; the D is unclear. The CDR3 loop spans 16 amino acids. The germline V gene encodes CDR1 MNHEY and CDR2 SVGEGT. The V end lost 7 bases, the J end lost 6 bases, and 22 bases lay between the germline ends.

This clonotype has ten or more counts. The V and J genes are TRBV5-1 and TRBJ2-3; maybe TRBD1 (5 bases). The length of the CDR3 is 15 residues. Germline CDR1 is SGHRS and CDR2 is YFSETQ. The V end was cut by 0 bases, the J end by 2 bases, with 10 bases between. The CDR3 loop is CASSLEGRYTDTQYF. CDR3 nucleotides: TGCGCCAGCAGCTTGGAGGGGCGATACACAGATACGCAGTATTTT.

The V gene is TRBV27, the J gene TRBJ2-5; D is possibly TRBD1 or TRBD2 (5 bases each). The CDR3 runs 13 residues. The germline V and J ends were trimmed by 3 bases and 4 bases, with 9 bases remaining between them. Germline CDR1 reads MNHEY; CDR2 reads SMNVEV (reference sequence). CDR3 nucleotide sequence: TGTGCCAGCAGTTTGAATGGGGGAGAGACCCAGTACTTC. The encoded protein is CASSLNGGETQYF.

The chain carries TRBV29-1 and TRBJ1-2; D gene unclear. This CDR3 contains 12 residues. Germline lookup yields CDR1 SQVTM and CDR2 ANQGSEA. V shed 4 bases and J shed 1 base, with 7 bases lying between them. CDR3 protein: CSVVSSNYGYTF. The CDR3, as DNA: TGCAGCGTTGTATCGAGTAACTATGGCTACACCTTC.

This chain connects TRBV4-1 to TRBJ2-7, with no clear D. V was cut by 5 bases and J by 3 bases, with 23 bases left in between. Germline CDR1 MGHRA, CDR2 YSYEKL. The CDR3 extends over 17 amino acids. The CDR3 spells CASSTRWIQRSGYEQYF. In DNA, the CDR3 is TGCGCCAGCAGCACCCGATGGATACAAAGGTCCGGCTACGAGCAGTACTTC.

This clonotype was recorded a few times. V gene TRBV7-9 combines with J gene TRBJ1-2; possibly TRBD1 for D (5 bases). The CDR3 consists of 15 residues. Between the trimmed V and J ends, which lost 1 base and 4 bases, there was a span of 13 bases. Germline CDR1 SEHNR, CDR2 FQNEAQ (reference sequence). In nucleotides, the CDR3 is TGTGCCAGCAGCTTAGGGCCAGGGCTAAGCTATGGCTACACCTTC. Protein: CASSLGPGLSYGYTF.